This TCR beta chain was sequenced in a study of cytomegalovirus exposure and HLA in healthy donors. The study, taken as a whole, reports: With high specificity and sensitivity, the classifier reportedly diagnosed cytomegalovirus status. Reported findings show TCR beta sequences accurately forecast HLA-A and HLA-B alleles in most subjects. TCR beta V- and J-gene trimming, according to a later analysis, was linked to a missense DCLRE1C variant.

As concerns this clone: Its antigen is as yet unknown.

V was cut by 3 bases and J by 4 bases, with 16 bases left in between. The length of the CDR3 is 17 residues. Per the germline V gene, CDR1 is KGHSH and CDR2 is LQKENI. PCR involved 60 Vbeta and 13 Jbeta primers. Generated by immunoSEQ multiplex PCR, the TCRdb table keeps only in-frame clones and is missing some. The repertoire table contains approximately 110,000 clones. Sequencing was carried out using PBMCs. The source of this sequence is a man between 35 and 55 years old in good health and CMV-seronegative. V gene TRBV18 combines with J gene TRBJ2-6; D is possibly TRBD1 (6 bases). CDR3 in DNA: TGTGCCAGCTCACCCGGGGACACGTGGGAAGGGGCCAACGTCCTGACTTTC. Protein sequence: CASSPGDTWEGANVLTF.